This entry is about one T cell receptor (beta chain). Its antigen remains unidentified. No base quality information exists; no much larger clone differs at one position. This sample was included in a study of response to subunit inactivated influenza vaccine (dated by TCRdb to 2016 to 2019). Background on the whole study: To follow how T cells responded to a trivalent subunit inactivated influenza vaccine, the researchers relied on deep quantitative profiling of the T cell receptor repertoire. The study at large found these results: According to the authors, only a limited number of new T cells may be recruited by each seasonal influenza vaccination.

The library was made by RT-PCR. Sequenced on an Illumina HiSeq 2500. TCRdb trimmed public reads at Q25 via fastp, called clones via MiXCR and kept in-frame beta chains. Entries that share a CDR3 protein sequence are merged under the most common genes and DNA. The sample table shows over 800,000 distinct CDR3 sequences, and 21% are seen once. About a tenth of the sample is held by the ten biggest clonotypes. This specimen was PBMCs from blood, taken roughly 5 days after vaccination. This TCR derives from a man aged 50 to 59 who received an inactivated influenza vaccine. Donor details come from another sample of the same person, matched by shared clones.

The DNA reads TGCAGTGCTGGATACAGGGGGAACACCGGGGAGCTGTTTTTT. This is translated as CSAGYRGNTGELFF. This chain joins TRBV20-1 to TRBJ2-2, with 7 junctional bases fitting TRBD1. V is trimmed back by 5 bases and J by 1 base, and the junction contains 4 bases that no gene match accounts for. The germline V gene (reference sequence) sets CDR1 to DFQATT and CDR2 to SNEGSKA. Measured from the cysteine to the phenylalanine, the CDR3 is 14 residues long. Only the CDR3 DNA is retained, 42 bases long and in frame from the first base.